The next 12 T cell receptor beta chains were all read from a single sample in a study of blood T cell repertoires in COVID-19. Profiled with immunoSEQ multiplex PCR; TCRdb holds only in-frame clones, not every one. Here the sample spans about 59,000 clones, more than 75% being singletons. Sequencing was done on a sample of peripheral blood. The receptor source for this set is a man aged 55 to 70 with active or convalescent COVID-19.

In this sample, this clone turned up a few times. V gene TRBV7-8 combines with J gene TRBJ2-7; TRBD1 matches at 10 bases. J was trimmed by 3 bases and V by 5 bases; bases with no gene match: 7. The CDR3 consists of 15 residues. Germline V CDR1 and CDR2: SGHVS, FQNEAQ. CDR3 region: CASSNRQGANYEQYF. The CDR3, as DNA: TGTGCCAGCAGCAATAGACAGGGGGCCAACTACGAGCAGTACTTC.

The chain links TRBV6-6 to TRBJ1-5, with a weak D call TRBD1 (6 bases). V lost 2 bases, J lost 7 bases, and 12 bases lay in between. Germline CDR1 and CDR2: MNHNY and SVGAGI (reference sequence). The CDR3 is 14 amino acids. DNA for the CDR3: TGTGCCAGCAGTTACCAACGGACAGACCAGCCCCAGCATTTT. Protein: CASSYQRTDQPQHF.

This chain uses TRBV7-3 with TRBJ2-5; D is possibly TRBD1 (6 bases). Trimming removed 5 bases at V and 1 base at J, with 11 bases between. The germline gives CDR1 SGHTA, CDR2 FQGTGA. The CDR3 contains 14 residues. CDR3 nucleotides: TGTGCCAGCAGCGCTACAGGGCCCCAAGAGACCCAGTACTTC. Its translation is CASSATGPQETQYF. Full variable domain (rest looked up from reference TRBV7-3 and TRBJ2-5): GAGVSQTPSNKVTEKGKYVELRCDPISGHTALYWYRQSLGQGPEFLIYFQGTGAADDSGLPNDRFFAVRPEGSVSTLKIQRTERGDSAVYLCASSATGPQETQYFGPGTRLLVL.

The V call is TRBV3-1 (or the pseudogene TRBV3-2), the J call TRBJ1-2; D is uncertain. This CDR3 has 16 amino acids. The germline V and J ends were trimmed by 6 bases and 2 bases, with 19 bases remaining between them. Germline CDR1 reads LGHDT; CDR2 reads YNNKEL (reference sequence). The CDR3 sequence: CASSRTPGRSNYGYTF. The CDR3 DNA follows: TGTGCCAGCAGTCGTACCCCTGGTCGGTCCAACTATGGCTACACCTTC.

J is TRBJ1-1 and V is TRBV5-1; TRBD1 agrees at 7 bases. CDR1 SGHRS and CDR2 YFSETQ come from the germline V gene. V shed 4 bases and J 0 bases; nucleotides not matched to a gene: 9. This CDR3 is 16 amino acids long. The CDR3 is CASSPRQGNMNTEAFF. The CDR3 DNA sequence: TGCGCCAGCAGCCCTAGACAGGGTAACATGAACACTGAAGCTTTCTTT.

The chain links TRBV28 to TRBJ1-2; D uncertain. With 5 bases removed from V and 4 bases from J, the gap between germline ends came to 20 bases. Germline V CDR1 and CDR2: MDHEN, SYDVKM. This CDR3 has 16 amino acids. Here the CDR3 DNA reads TGTGCCAGCAGTCCATGGGAGGCAGGCGGCAGCTATGGCTACACCTTC. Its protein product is CASSPWEAGGSYGYTF.

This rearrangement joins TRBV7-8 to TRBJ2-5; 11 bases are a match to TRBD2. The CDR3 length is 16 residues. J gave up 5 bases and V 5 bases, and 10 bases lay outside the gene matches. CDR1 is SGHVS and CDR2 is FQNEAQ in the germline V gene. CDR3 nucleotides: TGTGCCAGCAGCCCCGGGACTAGCGGCCGGGCGGAGACCCAGTACTTC. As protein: CASSPGTSGRAETQYF.

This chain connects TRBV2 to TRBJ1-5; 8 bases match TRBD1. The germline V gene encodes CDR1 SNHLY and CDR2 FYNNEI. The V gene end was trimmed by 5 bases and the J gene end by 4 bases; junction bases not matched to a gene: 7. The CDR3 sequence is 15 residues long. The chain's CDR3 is CASSRDRGGNQPQHF. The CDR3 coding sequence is TGTGCCAGCAGTCGAGACAGGGGCGGGAATCAGCCCCAGCATTTT.

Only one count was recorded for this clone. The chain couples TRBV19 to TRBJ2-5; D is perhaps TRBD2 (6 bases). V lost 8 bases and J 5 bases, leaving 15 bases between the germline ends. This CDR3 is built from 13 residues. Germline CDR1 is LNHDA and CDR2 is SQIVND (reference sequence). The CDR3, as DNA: TGTGCCAGTTCGACGGAGAGCGGGGAGACCCAGTACTTC. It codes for CASSTESGETQYF.

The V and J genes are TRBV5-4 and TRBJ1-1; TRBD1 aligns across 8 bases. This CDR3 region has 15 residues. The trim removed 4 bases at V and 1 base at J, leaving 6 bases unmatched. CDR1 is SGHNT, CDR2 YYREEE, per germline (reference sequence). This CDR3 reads CASSTRTGQNTEAFF. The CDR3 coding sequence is TGTGCCAGCAGCACCCGGACAGGGCAGAACACTGAAGCTTTCTTT.

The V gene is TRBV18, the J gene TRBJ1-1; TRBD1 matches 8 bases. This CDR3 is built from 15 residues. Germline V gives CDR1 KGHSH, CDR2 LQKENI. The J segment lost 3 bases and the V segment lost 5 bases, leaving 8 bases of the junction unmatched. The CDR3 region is CASSRQGRLDTEAFF. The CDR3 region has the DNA TGTGCCAGCTCAAGACAGGGGAGGCTGGACACTGAAGCTTTCTTT.

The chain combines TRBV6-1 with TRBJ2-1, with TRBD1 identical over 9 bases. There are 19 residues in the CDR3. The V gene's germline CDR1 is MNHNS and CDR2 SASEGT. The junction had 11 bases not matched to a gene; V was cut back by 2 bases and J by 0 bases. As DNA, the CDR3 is TGTGCCAGCAGTGAAAAAGGGGGGTGGGGACAGGGCTCCTACAATGAGCAGTTCTTC. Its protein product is CASSEKGGWGQGSYNEQFF.